This T cell receptor (beta chain) was profiled in a study of blood T cells in healthy people across ages. Findings and limits, study-wide: Changes seen in expanded clonotypes were possibly confounded by donor CMV status left unknown. Significant beta diversity loss was already apparent by age approximately 38, declining roughly linearly. The study found more naive CD4+ cells and higher diversity in long-lived than aged donors.

Together with a sample-barcoded 5' primer, a J-beta primer mix was included in a second PCR lasting about 7 to 11 cycles. TCRdb reanalysed the 5' RACE reads using MiXCR and keeps one entry per CDR3 protein. The sample lists about 730,000 distinct CDR3 sequences, approximately 43% seen once, with roughly 19% in the top ten. This clonotype was seen once. Its antigen is not identified. Every donor contributed approximately 10 milliliters of peripheral blood by blood draw. The V gene's germline CDR1 is SGHAT and CDR2 FQNNGV. V shed 5 bases, J shed 11 bases, and the junction held 19 bases outside the gene matches. CDR3 length: 16 amino acids.

This rearrangement joins TRBV11-2 to TRBJ2-5, with 8 positions matching TRBD2. Input material: blood. This TCR derives from a woman in her sixties in good health. This CDR3 reads CASSTSAGEVLHEQYF. DNA of the CDR3: TGTGCCAGCAGCACCTCAGCGGGAGAAGTACTCCATGAGCAGTACTTC. The complete variable domain, with remaining parts taken from reference TRBV11-2 and TRBJ2-5, reads EAGVAQSPRYKIIEKRQSVAFWCNPISGHATLYWYQQILGQGPKLLIQFQNNGVVDDSQLPKDRFSAERLKGVDSTLKIQPAKLEDSAVYLCASSTSAGEVLHEQYFGPGTRLLVL.